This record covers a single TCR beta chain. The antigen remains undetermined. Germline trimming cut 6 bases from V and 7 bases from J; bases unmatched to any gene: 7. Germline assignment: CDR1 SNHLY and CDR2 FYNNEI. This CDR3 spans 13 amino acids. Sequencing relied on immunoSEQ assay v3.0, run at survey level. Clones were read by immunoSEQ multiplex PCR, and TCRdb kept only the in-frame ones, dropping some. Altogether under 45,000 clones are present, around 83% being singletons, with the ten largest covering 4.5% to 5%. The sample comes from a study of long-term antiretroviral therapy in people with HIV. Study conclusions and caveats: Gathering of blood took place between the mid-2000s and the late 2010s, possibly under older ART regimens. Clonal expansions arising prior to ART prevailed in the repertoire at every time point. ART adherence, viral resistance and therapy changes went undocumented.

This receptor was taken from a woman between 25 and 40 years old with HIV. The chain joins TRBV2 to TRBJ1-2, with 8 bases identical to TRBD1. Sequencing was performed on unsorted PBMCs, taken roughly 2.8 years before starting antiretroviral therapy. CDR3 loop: CASRDRDRSGYTF. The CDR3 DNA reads TGTGCCAGCAGGGACAGGGATCGGAGTGGCTACACCTTC.